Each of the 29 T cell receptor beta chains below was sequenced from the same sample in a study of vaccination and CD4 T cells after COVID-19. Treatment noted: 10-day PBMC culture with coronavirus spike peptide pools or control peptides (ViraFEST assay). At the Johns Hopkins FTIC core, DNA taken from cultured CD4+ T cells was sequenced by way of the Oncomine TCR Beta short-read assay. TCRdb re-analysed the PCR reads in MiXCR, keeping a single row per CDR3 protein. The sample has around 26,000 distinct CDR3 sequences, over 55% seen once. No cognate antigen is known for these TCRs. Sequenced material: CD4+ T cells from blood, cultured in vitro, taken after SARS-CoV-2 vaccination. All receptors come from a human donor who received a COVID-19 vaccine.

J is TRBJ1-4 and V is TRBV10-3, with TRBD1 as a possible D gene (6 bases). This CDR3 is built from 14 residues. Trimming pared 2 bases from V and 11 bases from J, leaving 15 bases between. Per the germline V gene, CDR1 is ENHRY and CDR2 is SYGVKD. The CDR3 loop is CAISEAGTSEKLFF. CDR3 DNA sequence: TGTGCCATCAGTGAGGCTGGGACAAGCGAGAAACTGTTTTTT.

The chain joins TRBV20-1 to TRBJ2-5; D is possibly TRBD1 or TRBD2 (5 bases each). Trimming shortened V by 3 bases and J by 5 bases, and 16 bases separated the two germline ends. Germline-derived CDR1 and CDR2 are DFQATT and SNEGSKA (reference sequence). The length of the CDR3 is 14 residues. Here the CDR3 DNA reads TGCAGTGCTAGTAAAGGTGGAGAGGGGGAGACCCAGTACTTC. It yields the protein CSASKGGEGETQYF.

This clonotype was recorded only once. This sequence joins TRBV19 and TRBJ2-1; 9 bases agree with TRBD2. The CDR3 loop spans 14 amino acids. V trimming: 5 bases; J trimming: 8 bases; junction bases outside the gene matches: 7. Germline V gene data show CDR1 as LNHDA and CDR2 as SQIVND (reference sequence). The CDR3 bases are TGTGCCAGTAGTCCTAGCGGGGAGAGGGATGAGCAGTTCTTC. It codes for CASSPSGERDEQFF.

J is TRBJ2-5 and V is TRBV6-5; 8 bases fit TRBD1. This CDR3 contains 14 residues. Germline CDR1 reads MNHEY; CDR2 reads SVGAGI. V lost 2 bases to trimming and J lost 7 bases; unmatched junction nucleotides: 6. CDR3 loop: CASSYVGQAGTQYF. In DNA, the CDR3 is TGTGCCAGCAGTTACGTGGGACAGGCGGGGACCCAGTACTTC.

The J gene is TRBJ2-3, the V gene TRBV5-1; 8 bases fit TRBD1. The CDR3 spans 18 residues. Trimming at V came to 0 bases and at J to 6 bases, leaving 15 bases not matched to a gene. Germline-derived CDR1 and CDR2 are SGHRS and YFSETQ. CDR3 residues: CASSLVASGGPIVDTQYF. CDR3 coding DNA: TGCGCCAGCAGCTTGGTAGCATCAGGGGGCCCAATTGTGGATACGCAGTATTTT.

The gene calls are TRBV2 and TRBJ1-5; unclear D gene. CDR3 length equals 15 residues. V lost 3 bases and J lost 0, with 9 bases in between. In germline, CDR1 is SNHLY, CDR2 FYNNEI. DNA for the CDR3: TGTGCCAGCAGTGAGGGTGCTTTTAGCAATCAGCCCCAGCATTTT. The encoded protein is CASSEGAFSNQPQHF.

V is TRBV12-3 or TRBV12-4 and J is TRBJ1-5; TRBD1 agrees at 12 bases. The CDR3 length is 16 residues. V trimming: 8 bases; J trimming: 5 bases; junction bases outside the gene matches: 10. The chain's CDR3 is CASSARDRGPYQPQHF. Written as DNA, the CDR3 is TGTGCCAGCTCCGCCCGGGACAGGGGGCCCTATCAGCCCCAGCATTTT.

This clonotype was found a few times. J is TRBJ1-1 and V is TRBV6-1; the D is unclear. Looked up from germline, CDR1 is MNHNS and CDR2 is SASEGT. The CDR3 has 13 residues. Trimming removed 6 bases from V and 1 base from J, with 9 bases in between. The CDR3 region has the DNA TGTGCCAGCAGCCAAGTGGGGAACACTGAAGCTTTCTTT. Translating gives CASSQVGNTEAFF.

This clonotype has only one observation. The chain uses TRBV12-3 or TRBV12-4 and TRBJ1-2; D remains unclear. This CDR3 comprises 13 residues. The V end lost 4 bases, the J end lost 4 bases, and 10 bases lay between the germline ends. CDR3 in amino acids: CASSSTEFYGYTF. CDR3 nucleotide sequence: TGTGCCAGCAGTTCGACGGAGTTCTATGGCTACACCTTC.

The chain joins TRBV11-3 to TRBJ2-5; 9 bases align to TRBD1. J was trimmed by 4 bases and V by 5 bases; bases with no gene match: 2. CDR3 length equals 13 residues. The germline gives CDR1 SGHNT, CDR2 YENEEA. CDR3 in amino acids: CASSMDRGETQYF. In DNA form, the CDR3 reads TGTGCCAGCAGCATGGACAGGGGAGAGACCCAGTACTTC.

The CDR3 bases are TGTGCCAGCAGCGTACAGGTGGGCCTCTATGGCTACACCTTC. Encoded protein: CASSVQVGLYGYTF. The chain has TRBV6-1 and TRBJ1-2; TRBD1 might be the D (5 bases). The CDR3 is 14 amino acids. V lost 6 bases and J lost 4, with 15 bases in between. Germline V CDR1 and CDR2: MNHNS, SASEGT.

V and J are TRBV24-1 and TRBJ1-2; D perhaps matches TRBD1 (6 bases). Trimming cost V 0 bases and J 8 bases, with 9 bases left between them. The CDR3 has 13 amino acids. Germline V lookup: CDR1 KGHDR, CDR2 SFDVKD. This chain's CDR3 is CATSDLQGRGYTF. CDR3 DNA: TGTGCCACCAGTGATTTGCAGGGGCGCGGCTACACCTTC.

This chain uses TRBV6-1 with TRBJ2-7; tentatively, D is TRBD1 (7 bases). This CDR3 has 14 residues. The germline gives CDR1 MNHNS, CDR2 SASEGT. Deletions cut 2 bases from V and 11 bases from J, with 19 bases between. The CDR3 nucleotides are TGTGCCAGCAGTGAAATCACAGGGGCTGAGCGGGAGTACTTC. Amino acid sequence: CASSEITGAEREYF.

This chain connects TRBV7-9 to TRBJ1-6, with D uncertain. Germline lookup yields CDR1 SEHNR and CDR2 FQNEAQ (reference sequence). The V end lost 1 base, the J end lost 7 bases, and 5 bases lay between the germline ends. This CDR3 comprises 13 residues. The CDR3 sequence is CASSLGQNSPLHF. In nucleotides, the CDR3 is TGTGCCAGCAGCTTAGGGCAGAATTCACCCCTCCACTTT.

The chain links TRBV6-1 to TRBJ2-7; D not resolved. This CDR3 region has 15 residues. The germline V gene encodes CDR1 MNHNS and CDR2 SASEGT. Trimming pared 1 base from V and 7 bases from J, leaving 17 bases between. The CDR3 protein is CASSEVLSRDREQYF. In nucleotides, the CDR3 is TGTGCCAGCAGTGAAGTTTTGTCAAGAGATAGAGAGCAGTACTTC.

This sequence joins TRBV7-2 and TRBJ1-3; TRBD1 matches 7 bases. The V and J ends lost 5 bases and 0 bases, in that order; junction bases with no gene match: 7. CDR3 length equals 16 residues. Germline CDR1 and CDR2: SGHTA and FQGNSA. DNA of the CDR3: TGTGCCAGCAGCCCTCGGACAGGCCTCTCTGGAAACACCATATATTTT. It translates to CASSPRTGLSGNTIYF.

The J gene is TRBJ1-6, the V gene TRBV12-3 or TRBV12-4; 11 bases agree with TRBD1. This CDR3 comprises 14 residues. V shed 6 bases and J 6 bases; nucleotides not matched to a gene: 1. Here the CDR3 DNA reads TGTGCCAGCAGCGGGACAGGGGGTAATTCACCCCTCCACTTT. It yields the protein CASSGTGGNSPLHF.

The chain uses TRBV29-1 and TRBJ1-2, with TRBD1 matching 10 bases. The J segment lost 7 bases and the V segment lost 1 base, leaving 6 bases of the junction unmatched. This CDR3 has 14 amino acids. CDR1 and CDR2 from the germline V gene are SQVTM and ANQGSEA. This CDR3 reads CSVEGRQGAAGYTF. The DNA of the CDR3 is TGCAGCGTTGAAGGAAGACAGGGGGCAGCTGGCTACACCTTC.

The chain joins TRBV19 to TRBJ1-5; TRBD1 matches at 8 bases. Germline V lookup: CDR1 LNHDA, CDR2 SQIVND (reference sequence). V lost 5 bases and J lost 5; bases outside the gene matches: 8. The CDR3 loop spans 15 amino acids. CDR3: CASSWPGQGDQPQHF. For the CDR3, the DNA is TGTGCCAGTAGTTGGCCTGGACAGGGTGATCAGCCCCAGCATTTT.

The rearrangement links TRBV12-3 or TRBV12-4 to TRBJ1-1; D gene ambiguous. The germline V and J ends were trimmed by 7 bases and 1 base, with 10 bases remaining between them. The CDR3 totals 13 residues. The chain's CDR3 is CASTQFGNTEAFF. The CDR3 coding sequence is TGTGCCAGCACCCAGTTCGGGAACACTGAAGCTTTCTTT.

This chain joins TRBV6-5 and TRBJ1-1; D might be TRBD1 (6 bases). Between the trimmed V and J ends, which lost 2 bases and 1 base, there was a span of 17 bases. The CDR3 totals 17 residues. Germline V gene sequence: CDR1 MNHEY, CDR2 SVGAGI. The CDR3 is CASSYRRRRTENTEAFF. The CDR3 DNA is TGTGCCAGCAGTTACAGAAGACGTAGGACAGAGAACACTGAAGCTTTCTTT.

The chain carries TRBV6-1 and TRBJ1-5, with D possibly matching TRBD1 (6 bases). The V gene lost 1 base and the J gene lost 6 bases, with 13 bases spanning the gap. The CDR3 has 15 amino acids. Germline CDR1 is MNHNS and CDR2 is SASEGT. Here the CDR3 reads CASSEGGGAGQPQHF. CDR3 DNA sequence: TGTGCCAGCAGTGAAGGAGGGGGGGCCGGTCAGCCCCAGCATTTT.

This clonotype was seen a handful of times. Written as DNA, the CDR3 is TGTGCCAGCAGCTCATCGGCATGGCGGGGGGGATGGTCAGATACGCAGTATTTT. It codes for CASSSSAWRGGWSDTQYF. This chain uses TRBV7-3 with TRBJ2-3; TRBD2 agrees at 9 bases. Germline-derived CDR1 and CDR2 are SGHTA and FQGTGA. The J segment lost 4 bases and the V segment lost 4 bases, leaving 15 bases of the junction unmatched. The length of the CDR3 is 18 residues.

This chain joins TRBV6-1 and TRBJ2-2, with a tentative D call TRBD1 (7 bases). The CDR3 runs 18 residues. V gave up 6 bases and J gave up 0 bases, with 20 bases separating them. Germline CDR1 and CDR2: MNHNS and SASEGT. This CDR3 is CASSPRRGPYPNTGELFF. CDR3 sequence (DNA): TGTGCCAGCAGCCCCCGGAGGGGGCCATACCCGAACACCGGGGAGCTGTTTTTT.

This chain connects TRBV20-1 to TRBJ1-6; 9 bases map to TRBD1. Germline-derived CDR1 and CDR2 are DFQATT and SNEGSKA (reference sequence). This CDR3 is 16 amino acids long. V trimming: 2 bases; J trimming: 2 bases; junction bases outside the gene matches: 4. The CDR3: CSARSGTGTYNSPLHF. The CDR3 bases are TGCAGTGCTAGATCCGGGACAGGGACCTATAATTCACCCCTCCACTTT.

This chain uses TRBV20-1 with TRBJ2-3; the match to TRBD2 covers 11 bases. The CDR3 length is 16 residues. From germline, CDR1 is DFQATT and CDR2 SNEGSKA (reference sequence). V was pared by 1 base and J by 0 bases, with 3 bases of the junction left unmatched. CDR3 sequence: CSARAGLAASTDTQYF. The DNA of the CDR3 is TGCAGTGCTAGAGCGGGACTAGCGGCTAGCACAGATACGCAGTATTTT.

DNA for the CDR3: TGTGCCAGCAGCTTATATAGCGGGGGGGCCCGAGAGACCCAGTACTTC. Amino acid sequence: CASSLYSGGARETQYF. V and J are TRBV11-2 and TRBJ2-5, with TRBD2 identical over 11 bases. With 2 bases clipped from V and 4 bases from J, the junction kept 6 bases outside the gene matches. Germline CDR1 and CDR2: SGHAT and FQNNGV. The CDR3 is 16 amino acids.

The CDR3 protein is CASSLAPGQGSTGELFF. The CDR3 DNA reads as TGTGCCAGCAGTTTAGCGCCGGGACAGGGTTCCACCGGGGAGCTGTTTTTT. This chain joins TRBV12-3 or TRBV12-4 and TRBJ2-2; 9 bases line up with TRBD1. The trim removed 0 bases at V and 4 bases at J, leaving 6 bases unmatched. The CDR3 runs 17 residues.

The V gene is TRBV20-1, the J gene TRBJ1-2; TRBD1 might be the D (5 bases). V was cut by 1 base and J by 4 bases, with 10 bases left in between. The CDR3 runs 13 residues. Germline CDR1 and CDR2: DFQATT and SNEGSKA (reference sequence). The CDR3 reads CSARGGTVYGYTF. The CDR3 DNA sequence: TGCAGTGCTAGAGGGGGGACGGTCTATGGCTACACCTTC.